This T cell receptor (beta chain) was found in a study of TIL therapy for anti-PD-1-resistant metastatic lung cancer. About the research overall: Half of patients were current or former smokers. Whole-study results and caveats: Many TIL product clones were absent from baseline tumor, suggesting clonal contraction.

The time point: pre-treatment sample, taken before nivolumab and TIL therapy. The tumor samples were excised metastases, mostly pleural nodules or supraclavicular lymph nodes. Sequencing used immunoSEQ v3. Assay used: immunoSEQ multiplex PCR; TCRdb lists only in-frame clones, some missing. The sample contains around 8,000 clones, roughly 74% of which appear only once. In this sample, this clone turned up once. The antigen remains unidentified. Per germline, CDR1 SGHVS and CDR2 FQNEAQ. The CDR3 covers 15 residues. The V end was cut by 2 bases, the J end by 4 bases, with 11 bases between. The origin of this receptor is a person aged 25 to 85 with non-small cell lung cancer. The sequenced sample was tumor tissue, obtained at baseline. The chain carries TRBV7-8 and TRBJ2-2, with D possibly called TRBD1 or TRBD2 (6 bases each). CDR3 nucleotide sequence: TGTGCCAGCAGCTTAACGGGGGCGCTCACCGGGGAGCTGTTTTTT. As protein: CASSLTGALTGELFF.